This T cell receptor beta chain was profiled in a study of neurological immune-mediated disorders. Using its own MiXCR run on the 5' RACE reads, TCRdb lists one record per CDR3 protein. The sample consists of more than 30,000 distinct CDR3 sequences, around 4% of them appearing once. The sequencing input was CD4+ T cells from blood. The sequence came from a woman aged 40 to 50 in good health.

The CDR3 bases are TGTGCCAGCAGCCTAAAATCCGGGGATACGCAGTATTTT. It is translated as CASSLKSGDTQYF. The J gene is TRBJ2-3, the V gene TRBV7-2, with D unclear. Trimming took 5 bases from V and 6 from J, leaving 12 bases between them. This CDR3 is 13 amino acids long. Germline V CDR1 and CDR2: SGHTA, FQGNSA.